This record concerns one T cell receptor (beta chain) sequence. These data originate in a study of cytomegalovirus exposure and HLA in healthy donors. This CDR3 has 16 residues. The V end was cut by 3 bases, the J end by 4 bases, with 18 bases between. Germline CDR1 MNHNY, CDR2 SVGAGI (reference sequence). The PCR used 60 Vbeta and 13 Jbeta primers. Sequenced by immunoSEQ multiplex PCR; TCRdb stores in-frame clones only, minus some. Among around 100,000 clones listed, 70% were seen once. Sequencing was done on a sample of PBMCs. This clonotype was obtained from a man aged 25-40 years in good health and CMV-seropositive. The chain joins TRBV6-6 to TRBJ1-1, with TRBD1 as a possible D gene (6 bases). The CDR3 DNA reads TGTGCCAGCAGTTATGGGCACGGTCGGGGGGCCACTGAAGCTTTCTTT. This gives the protein CASSYGHGRGATEAFF.